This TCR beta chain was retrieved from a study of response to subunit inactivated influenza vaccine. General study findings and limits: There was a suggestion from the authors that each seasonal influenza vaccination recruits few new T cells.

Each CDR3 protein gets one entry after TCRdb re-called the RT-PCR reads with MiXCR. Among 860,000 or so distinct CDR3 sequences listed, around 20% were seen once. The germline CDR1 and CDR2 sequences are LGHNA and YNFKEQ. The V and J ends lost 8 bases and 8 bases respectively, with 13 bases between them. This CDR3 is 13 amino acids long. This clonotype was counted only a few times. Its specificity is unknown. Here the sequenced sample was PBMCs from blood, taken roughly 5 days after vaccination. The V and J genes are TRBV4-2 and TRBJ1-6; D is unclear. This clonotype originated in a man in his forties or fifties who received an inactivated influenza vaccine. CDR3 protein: CASSSVRDSPLHF. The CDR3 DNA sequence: TGTGCCAGCTCATCCGTTCGGGATTCACCCCTCCACTTT.